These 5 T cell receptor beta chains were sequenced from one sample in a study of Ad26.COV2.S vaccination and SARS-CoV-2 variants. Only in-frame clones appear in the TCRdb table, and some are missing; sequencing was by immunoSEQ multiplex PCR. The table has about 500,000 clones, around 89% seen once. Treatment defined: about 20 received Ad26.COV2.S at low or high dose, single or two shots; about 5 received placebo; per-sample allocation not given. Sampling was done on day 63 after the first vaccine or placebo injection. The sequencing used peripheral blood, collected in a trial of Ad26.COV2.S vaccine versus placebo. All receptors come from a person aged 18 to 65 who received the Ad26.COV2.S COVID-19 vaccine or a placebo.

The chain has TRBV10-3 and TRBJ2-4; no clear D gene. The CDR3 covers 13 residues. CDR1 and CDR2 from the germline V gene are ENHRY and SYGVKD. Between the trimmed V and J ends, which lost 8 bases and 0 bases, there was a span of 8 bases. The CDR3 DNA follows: TGTGCCATCGCGGAGACAGCCAAAAACATTCAGTACTTC. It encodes CAIAETAKNIQYF.

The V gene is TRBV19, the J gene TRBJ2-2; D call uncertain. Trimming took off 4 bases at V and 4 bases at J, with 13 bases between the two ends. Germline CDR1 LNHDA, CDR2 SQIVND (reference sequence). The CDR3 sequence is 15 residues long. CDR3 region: CASSTRSTGTGELFF. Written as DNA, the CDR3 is TGTGCCAGTAGTACCCGCTCCACGGGCACCGGGGAGCTGTTTTTT. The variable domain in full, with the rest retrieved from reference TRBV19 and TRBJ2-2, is DGGITQSPKYLFRKEGQNVTLSCEQNLNHDAMYWYRQDPGQGLRLIYYSQIVNDFQKGDIAEGYSVSREKKESFPLTVTSAQKNPTAFYLCASSTRSTGTGELFFGEGSRLTVL.

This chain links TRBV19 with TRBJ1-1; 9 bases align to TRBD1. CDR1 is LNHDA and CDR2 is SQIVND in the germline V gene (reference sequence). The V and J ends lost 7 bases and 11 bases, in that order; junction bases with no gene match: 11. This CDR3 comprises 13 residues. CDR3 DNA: TGTGCCAGTACCCCGGGACAGGGACTTCTTGCTTTCTTT. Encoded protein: CASTPGQGLLAFF.

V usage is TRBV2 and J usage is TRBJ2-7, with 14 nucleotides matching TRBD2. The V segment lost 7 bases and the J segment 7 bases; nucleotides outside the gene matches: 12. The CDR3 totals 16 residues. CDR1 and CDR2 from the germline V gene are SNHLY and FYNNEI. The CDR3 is CASTKGGLAGVLEQYF. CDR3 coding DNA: TGTGCCAGCACCAAAGGGGGACTAGCGGGAGTTCTTGAGCAGTACTTC.

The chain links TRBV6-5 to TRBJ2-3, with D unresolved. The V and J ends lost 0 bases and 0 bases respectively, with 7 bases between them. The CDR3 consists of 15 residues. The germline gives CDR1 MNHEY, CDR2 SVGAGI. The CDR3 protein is CASSYSDASTDTQYF. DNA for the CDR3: TGTGCCAGCAGTTACTCGGACGCTAGCACAGATACGCAGTATTTT.